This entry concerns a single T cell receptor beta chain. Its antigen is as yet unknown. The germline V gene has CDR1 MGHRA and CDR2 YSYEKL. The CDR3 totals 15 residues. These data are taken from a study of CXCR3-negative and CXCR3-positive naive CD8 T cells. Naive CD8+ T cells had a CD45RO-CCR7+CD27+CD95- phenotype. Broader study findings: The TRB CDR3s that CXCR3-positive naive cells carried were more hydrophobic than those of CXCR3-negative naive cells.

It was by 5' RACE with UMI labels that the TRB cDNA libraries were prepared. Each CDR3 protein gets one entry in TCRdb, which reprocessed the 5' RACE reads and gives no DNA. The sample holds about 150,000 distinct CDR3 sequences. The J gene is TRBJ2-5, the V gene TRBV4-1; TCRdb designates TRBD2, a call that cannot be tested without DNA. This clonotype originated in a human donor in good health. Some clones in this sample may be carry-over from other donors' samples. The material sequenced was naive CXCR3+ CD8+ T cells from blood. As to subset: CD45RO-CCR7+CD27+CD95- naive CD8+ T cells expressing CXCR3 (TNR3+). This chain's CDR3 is CASSQDPASDETQYF.